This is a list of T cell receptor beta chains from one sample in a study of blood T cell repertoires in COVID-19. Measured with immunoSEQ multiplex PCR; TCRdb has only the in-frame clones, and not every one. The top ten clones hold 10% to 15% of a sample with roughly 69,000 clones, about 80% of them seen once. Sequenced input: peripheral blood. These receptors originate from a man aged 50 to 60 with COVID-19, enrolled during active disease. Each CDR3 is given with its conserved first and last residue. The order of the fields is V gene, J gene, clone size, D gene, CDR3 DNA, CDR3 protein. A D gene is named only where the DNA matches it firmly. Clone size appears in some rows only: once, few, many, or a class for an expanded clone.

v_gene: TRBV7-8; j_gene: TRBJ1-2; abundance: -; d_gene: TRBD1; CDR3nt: TGTGCCAGCAGCTATCGGACAGGCTATGGCTACACCTTC; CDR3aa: CASSYRTGYGYTF
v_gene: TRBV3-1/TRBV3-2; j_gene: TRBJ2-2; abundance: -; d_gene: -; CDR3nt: TGTGCCAGCAGCCGTATCGTCGAGGGCGGGGAGCTGTTTTTT; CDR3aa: CASSRIVEGGELFF
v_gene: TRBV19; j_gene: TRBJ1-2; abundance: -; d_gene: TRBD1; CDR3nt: TGTGCCAGTAGTAGACAGGGCGGGTATGGCTACACCTTC; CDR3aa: CASSRQGGYGYTF
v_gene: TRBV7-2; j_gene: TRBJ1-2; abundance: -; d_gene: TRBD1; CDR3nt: TGTGCCAGCAGCGCCGATGGGACAGGGGGCGACTATGGCTACACCTTC; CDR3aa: CASSADGTGGDYGYTF
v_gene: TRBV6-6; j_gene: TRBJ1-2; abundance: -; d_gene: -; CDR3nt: TGTGCCAGCAGCCCCTCGCGGGGAACAATCAATGGCTACACCTTC; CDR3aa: CASSPSRGTINGYTF
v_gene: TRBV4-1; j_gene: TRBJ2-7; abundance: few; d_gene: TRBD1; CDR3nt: TGCGCCAGCAGCCTTCCGGGACAGGGTTCATACGAGCAGTACTTC; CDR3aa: CASSLPGQGSYEQYF
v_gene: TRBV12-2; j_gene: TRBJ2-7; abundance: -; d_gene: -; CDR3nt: TGTGCAAGTCGCTTAGAAGGAGGGTCCCCGGCTAACCTTTCCTACGAGCAGTACTTC; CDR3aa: CASRLEGGSPANLSYEQYF
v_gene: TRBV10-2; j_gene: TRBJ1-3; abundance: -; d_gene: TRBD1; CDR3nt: TGCGCCAGCAGTGAAGGGACAGCTGGAAACACCATATATTTT; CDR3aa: CASSEGTAGNTIYF
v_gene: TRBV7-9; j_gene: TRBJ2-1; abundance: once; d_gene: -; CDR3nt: TGTGCCAGCAGCTTAGAACAATACAATGAGCAGTTCTTC; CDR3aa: CASSLEQYNEQFF
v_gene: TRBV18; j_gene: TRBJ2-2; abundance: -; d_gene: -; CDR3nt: TGTGCCAGCTCACCAAGGGACACCAACACCGGGGAGCTGTTTTTT; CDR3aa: CASSPRDTNTGELFF
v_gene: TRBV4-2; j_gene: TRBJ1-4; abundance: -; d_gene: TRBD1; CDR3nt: TGTGCCAGCAGCCGGGACAGAGCTAATGAAAAACTGTTTTTT; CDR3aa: CASSRDRANEKLFF
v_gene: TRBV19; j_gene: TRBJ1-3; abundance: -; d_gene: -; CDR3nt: TGTGCCAGTACCCCTCAGGGGTCTGGAAACACCATATATTTT; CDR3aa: CASTPQGSGNTIYF
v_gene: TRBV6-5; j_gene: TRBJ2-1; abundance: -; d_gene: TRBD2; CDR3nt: TGTGCCAGCAGTACTATCGGGGGGGCGGACAATGAGCAGTTCTTC; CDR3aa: CASSTIGGADNEQFF
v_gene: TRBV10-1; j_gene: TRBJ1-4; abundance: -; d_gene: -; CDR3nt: TGCGCCAGCAGTGAGTGGGGGGTTGGTGAAAAACTGTTTTTT; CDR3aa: CASSEWGVGEKLFF
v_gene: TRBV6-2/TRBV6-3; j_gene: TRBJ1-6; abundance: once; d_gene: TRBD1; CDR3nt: TGTGCCAGCAGCCTACAGGGGGCTCAGAATTCACCCCTCCACTTT; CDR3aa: CASSLQGAQNSPLHF
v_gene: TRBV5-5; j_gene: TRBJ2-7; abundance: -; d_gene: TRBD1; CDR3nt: TGTGCCAGCAGCTTCCGGACAGGGTCCGCCTACGAGCAGTACTTC; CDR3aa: CASSFRTGSAYEQYF
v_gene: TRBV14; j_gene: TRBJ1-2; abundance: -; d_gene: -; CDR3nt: TGTGCCAGCAGCCAATTCGGTTACCTGAACTATGGCTACACCTTC; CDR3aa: CASSQFGYLNYGYTF
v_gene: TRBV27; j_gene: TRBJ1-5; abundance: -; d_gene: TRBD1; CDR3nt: TGTGCCAGCAGTTTAAACTTCAGGGGGGATAGTCAGCCCCAGCATTTT; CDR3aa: CASSLNFRGDSQPQHF
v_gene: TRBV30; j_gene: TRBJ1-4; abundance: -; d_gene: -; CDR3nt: TGTGCCTGGAGTGTACGGACATCAACTAATGAAAAACTGTTTTTT; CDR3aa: CAWSVRTSTNEKLFF
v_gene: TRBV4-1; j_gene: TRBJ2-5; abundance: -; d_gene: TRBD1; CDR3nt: TGCGCCAGCAGCCAAGGAATCCACAGGGGACGGGACCAAGAGACCCAGTACTTC; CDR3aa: CASSQGIHRGRDQETQYF
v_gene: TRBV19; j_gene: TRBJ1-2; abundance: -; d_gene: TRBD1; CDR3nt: TGTGCCAGTAGTATCAGCGGGGCAGGGGGCGAAGTGGTCGGCTACACCTTC; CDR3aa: CASSISGAGGEVVGYTF
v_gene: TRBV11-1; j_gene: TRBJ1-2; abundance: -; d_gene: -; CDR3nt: TGTGCCAGCAGCTTAGGAGGGAGCTATGGCTACACCTTC; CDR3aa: CASSLGGSYGYTF
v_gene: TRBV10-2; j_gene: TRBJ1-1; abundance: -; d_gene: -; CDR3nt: TGCGCCAGCCGCGACAATGGATGGACTGAAGCTTTCTTT; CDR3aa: CASRDNGWTEAFF
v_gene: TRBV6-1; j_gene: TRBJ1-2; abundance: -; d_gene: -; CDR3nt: TGTGCCAGCAGTGAAATCCGGCGGGGGGCGGCTGGCTATGGCTACACCTTC; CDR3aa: CASSEIRRGAAGYGYTF
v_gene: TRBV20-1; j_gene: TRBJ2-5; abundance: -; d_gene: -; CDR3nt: TGCAGTGCTAGTATCACAGTCCAAGAGACCCAGTACTTC; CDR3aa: CSASITVQETQYF
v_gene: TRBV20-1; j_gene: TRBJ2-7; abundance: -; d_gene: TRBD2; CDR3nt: TGCAGTGCTAGTGCGGGACTAGCGGGGCAAGCCTACGAGCAGTACTTC; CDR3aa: CSASAGLAGQAYEQYF
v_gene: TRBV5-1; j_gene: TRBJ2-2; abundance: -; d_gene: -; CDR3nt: TGCGCCAGCAGCTTGGTGGCACAAAACACCGGGGAGCTGTTTTTT; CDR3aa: CASSLVAQNTGELFF
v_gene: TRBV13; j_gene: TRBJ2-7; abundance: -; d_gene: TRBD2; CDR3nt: TGTGCCAGCAGCTCTAGCGGGGGGATCTACGAGCAGTACTTC; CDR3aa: CASSSSGGIYEQYF
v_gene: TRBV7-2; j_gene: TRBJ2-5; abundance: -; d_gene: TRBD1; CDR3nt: TGTGCCAGCAGCCCAACAGGGGCGGAGACCCAGTACTTC; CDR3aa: CASSPTGAETQYF
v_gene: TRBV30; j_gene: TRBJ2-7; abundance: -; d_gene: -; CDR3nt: TGTGCCTGGAGTGTACGTCACGGGCAGTACTTC; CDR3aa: CAWSVRHGQYF
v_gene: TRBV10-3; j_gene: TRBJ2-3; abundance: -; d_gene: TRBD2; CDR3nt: TGTGCCATCAGTGAGCCACTAGCGGGGGGGGATAAATTCACAGATACGCAGTATTTT; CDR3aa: CAISEPLAGGDKFTDTQYF
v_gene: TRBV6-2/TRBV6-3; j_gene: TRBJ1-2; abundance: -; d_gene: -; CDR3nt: TGTGCCAGCAGTTACTCGATAGCAAATGGCTACACCTTC; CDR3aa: CASSYSIANGYTF
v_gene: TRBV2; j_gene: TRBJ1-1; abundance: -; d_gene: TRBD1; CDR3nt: TGTGCCAGCAGTGTGTCCAGGGGGTTCACTGAAGCTTTCTTT; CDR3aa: CASSVSRGFTEAFF
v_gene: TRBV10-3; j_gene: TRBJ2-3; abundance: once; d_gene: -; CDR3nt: TGTGCCATCAGTGGAGGAGATACGCAGTATTTT; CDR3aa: CAISGGDTQYF
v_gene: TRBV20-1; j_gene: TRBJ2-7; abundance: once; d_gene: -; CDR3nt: TGCAGTGCTACCCAATTGAGCGAGCAGTACTTC; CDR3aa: CSATQLSEQYF
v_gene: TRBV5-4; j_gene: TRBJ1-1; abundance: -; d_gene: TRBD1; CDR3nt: TGTGCCAGCAGCCAGGGACAGACGAACACTGAAGCTTTCTTT; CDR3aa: CASSQGQTNTEAFF
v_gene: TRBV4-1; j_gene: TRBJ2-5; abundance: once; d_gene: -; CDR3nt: TGCGCCAGCAGCCAAGAGGGGGCCCAAGAGACCCAGTACTTC; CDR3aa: CASSQEGAQETQYF
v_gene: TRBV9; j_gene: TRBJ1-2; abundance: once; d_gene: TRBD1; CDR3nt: TGTGCCAGCAGCTTAAGGACAGGGGGAAGATATGGCTACACCTTC; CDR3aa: CASSLRTGGRYGYTF
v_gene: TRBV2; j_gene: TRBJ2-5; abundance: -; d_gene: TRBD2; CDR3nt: TGTGCCAGCAGGGGACTAGCGGGGGCTCAGGAGACCCAGTACTTC; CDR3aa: CASRGLAGAQETQYF
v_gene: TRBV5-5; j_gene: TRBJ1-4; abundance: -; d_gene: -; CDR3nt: TGTGCCAGCAGCTTGGTTAGGCAGGGAATAGATGAAAAACTGTTTTTT; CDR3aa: CASSLVRQGIDEKLFF
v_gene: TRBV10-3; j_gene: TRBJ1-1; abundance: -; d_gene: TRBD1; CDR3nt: TGTGCCATCAAGACAGGGGTGAACACTGAAGCTTTCTTT; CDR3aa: CAIKTGVNTEAFF
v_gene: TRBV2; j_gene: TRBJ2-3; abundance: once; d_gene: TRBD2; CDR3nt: TGTGCCAGCAGTGGGACTAGCGGGGGGGCCAAGGATACGCAGTATTTT; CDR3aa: CASSGTSGGAKDTQYF
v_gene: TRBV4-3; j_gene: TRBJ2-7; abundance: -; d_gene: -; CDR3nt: TGCGCCAGCAGCCTTTATCTCCTGGGGGGGCCCGGCGGGGACCTTAGCTCCTACGAGCAGTACTTC; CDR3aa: CASSLYLLGGPGGDLSSYEQYF
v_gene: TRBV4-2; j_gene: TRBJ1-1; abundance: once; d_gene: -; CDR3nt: TGTGCCAGCAGCCAAGTGGCAGACATCATGAACACTGAAGCTTTCTTT; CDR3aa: CASSQVADIMNTEAFF
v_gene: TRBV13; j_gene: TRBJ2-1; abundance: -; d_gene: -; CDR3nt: TGTGCCAGCAGAAAGGGGTTCTTAGAGCAGTTCTTC; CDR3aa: CASRKGFLEQFF
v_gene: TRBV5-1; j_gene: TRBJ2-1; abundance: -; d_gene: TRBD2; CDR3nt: TGCGCCAGCAGCCCAGAGGCTAGCGGGGGCTACAATGAGCAGTTCTTC; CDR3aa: CASSPEASGGYNEQFF
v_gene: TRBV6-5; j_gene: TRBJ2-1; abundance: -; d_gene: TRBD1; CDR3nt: TGTGCCAGCAGTTCTCAACGACAGGGGGTTGGCAATGAGCAGTTCTTC; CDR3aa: CASSSQRQGVGNEQFF
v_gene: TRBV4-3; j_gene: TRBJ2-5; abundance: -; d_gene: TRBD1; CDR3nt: TGCGCCAGCAGCCAGGACAGGGGGCCAGGAGAGACCCAGTACTTC; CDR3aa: CASSQDRGPGETQYF
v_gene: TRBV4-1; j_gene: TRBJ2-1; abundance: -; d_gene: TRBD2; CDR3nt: TGCGCCAGCAGCCAGCCAACTAAGCGGGGGCCGTACAATGAGCAGTTCTTC; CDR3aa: CASSQPTKRGPYNEQFF
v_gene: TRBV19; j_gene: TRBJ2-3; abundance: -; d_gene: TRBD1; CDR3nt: TGTGCCAGTAGTATCTCACAGGGGGTCACAGATACGCAGTATTTT; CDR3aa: CASSISQGVTDTQYF
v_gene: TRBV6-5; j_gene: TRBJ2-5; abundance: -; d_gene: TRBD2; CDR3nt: TGTGCCAGCAGCAGACTAGCGGGGGGGAGAGAGACCCAGTACTTC; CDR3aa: CASSRLAGGRETQYF
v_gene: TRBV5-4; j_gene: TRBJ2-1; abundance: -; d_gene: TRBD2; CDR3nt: TGTGCCAGCAGCCTGACTAGCGGGGGCTACAATGAGCAGTTCTTC; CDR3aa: CASSLTSGGYNEQFF
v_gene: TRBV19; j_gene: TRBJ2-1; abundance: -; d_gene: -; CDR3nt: TGTGCCAGTAGAACAGGGTATGTTTACAATGAGCAGTTCTTC; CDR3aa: CASRTGYVYNEQFF
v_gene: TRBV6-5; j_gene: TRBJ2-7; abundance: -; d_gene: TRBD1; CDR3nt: TGTGCCAGCAGAAGGGACAGGGACTACGAGCAGTACTTC; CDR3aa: CASRRDRDYEQYF